This T cell receptor (beta chain) was recorded in a study of T cell responses to AZD1222 COVID-19 vaccine. To note about this clone: Antigen specificity is unknown.

V lost 8 bases, J lost 8 bases, and 15 bases lay in between. Looked up from germline, CDR1 is SNHLY and CDR2 is FYNNEI. There are 13 residues in the CDR3. Findings and caveats of the study: Spike as a whole was targeted by vaccine-associated CD4 TCRs, dominant at 160-218 and 743-854.

The data were produced by immunoSEQ multiplex PCR, yet TCRdb's version contains in-frame clones alone and is incomplete. The sample has about 120,000 clones, more than 85% seen once; the top ten hold 5%. Pooling covered second doses at about 4 or about 12 weeks. Specimen: peripheral blood, collected 28 days after the second AZD1222 dose. The sequence was obtained from an adult who received the AZD1222 COVID-19 vaccine. The chain combines TRBV2 with TRBJ2-2; no definite D call. CDR3 loop: CASGSERLGELFF. CDR3 sequence (DNA): TGTGCCAGCGGATCCGAGAGATTGGGGGAGCTGTTTTTT.